This TCR beta chain was identified in a study of early T cells in non-severe SARS-CoV-2 infection. Study as a whole: The sequenced material was bulk RNA from unsorted whole blood, and its chains were unpaired. Study-wide results and caveats: Anti-spike CD8 responses were favored in VDJdb matching, and private and CD4 specificities were missed.

Unique molecular identifiers were added to individual cDNA molecules. TCRdb reprocessed the 5' RACE reads via MiXCR and lists one record per CDR3 protein. This sample has some 87,000 distinct CDR3 sequences; roughly an eighth occur once, and the top ten carry around 2.4%. About this clonotype itself: The antigen is undetermined.

The CDR3 loop spans 10 amino acids. Germline-derived CDR1 and CDR2 are SQVTM and ANQGSEA. Trimming left V 4 bases short and J 2 bases short, with 3 bases between. The chain carries TRBV29-1 and TRBJ2-7; no definite D call. Sequences were obtained from whole blood. The receptor was derived from an adult who was a healthcare worker with PCR-confirmed SARS-CoV-2 infection or an uninfected control (not recorded which). The CDR3 spells CSVVAYEQYF. CDR3 in DNA: TGCAGCGTTGTTGCCTACGAGCAGTACTTC.